The clone carrying this T cell receptor (beta chain) was recorded many times. Antigen unknown. The data are from a study of T cell responses to AZD1222 COVID-19 vaccine. About the study: Second-dose groups at about 4 or about 12 weeks were pooled.

Sequencing was performed with immunoSEQ multiplex PCR; in TCRdb, only in-frame clones are kept and a portion is missing. The data contain fewer than 100,000 clones, nearly 90% of them singletons. Study-level results: Spike-specific TCRs gained breadth and depth after people received two AZD1222 doses. Only six or seven AZD1222 recipients tested seropositive at baseline. In the spike-specific TCR repertoire, nearly half reportedly target unmutated variant regions.

The germline V gene encodes CDR1 MNHEY and CDR2 SVGAGI. The CDR3 contains 15 residues. The trim removed 6 bases at V and 7 bases at J, leaving 9 bases unmatched. This clonotype originated in an adult in good health. The rearrangement uses TRBV6-5 and TRBJ1-6, with TRBD1 matching 7 bases. The sequenced sample was peripheral blood, obtained on day 0 of AZD1222 vaccination. The CDR3 here is CASRIGTALNSPLHF. CDR3 DNA sequence: TGTGCCAGCAGAATAGGGACAGCCCTAAATTCACCCCTCCACTTT.